Below are 11 T cell receptor beta chains sequenced from a single sample in a study of early T cells in non-severe SARS-CoV-2 infection. TCRdb independently ran MiXCR on the 5' RACE reads; one entry per CDR3 protein. The repertoire holds more than 90,000 distinct CDR3 sequences, with approximately 13% as singletons. Source material: whole blood. Receptors originate from an adult who was a healthcare worker with PCR-confirmed SARS-CoV-2 infection or an uninfected control (not recorded which).

This clonotype was seen a few times. This chain connects TRBV11-2 to TRBJ2-5; D might be TRBD1 or TRBD2, each matching 5 bases. CDR1 is SGHAT and CDR2 is FQNNGV in the germline V gene. CDR3 length: 13 amino acids. The V end lost 2 bases, the J end lost 4 bases, and 8 bases lay between the germline ends. This CDR3 is CASSLWGIETQYF. DNA for the CDR3: TGTGCCAGCAGCTTATGGGGGATAGAGACCCAGTACTTC.

The chain recombines TRBV11-2 with TRBJ2-2; D is undetermined. The CDR3 covers 15 residues. Trimming removed 5 bases at V and 5 bases at J, with 15 bases between. Germline assignment: CDR1 SGHAT and CDR2 FQNNGV. The chain's CDR3 is CASSPRRARTGELFF. The DNA of the CDR3 is TGTGCCAGCAGCCCTCGGCGAGCGAGGACCGGGGAGCTGTTTTTT.

This clonotype was seen at least ten times. The chain combines TRBV13 with TRBJ2-1, with 15 bases lining up with TRBD2. V lost 4 bases and J lost 4; bases outside the gene matches: 5. This CDR3 is built from 17 residues. CDR1 is PRHDT and CDR2 is FYEKMQ in the germline V gene (reference sequence). CDR3 in DNA: TGTGCCAGCAGCTGGACTAGCGGGGGGGCCTCGTACAATGAGCAGTTCTTC. Protein sequence: CASSWTSGGASYNEQFF.

This clonotype was seen a handful of times. This chain joins TRBV7-9 and TRBJ2-5; 7 bases map to TRBD2. From germline, CDR1 is SEHNR and CDR2 FQNEAQ (reference sequence). Trimming took 0 bases from V and 4 from J; bases not matched to a gene: 5. The CDR3 contains 15 residues. The CDR3 bases are TGTGCCAGCAGCTTAGCGTGGGGCGGGGGAGAGACCCAGTACTTC. Protein sequence: CASSLAWGGGETQYF.

V is TRBV7-2 and J is TRBJ1-6; D not resolved. The CDR3 has 15 residues. Germline CDR1 is SGHTA and CDR2 is FQGNSA. V lost 5 bases and J lost 6, with 14 bases in between. CDR3 bases: TGTGCCAGCAGCCCCCGTAATCGGGGTAATTCACCCCTCCACTTT. It yields the protein CASSPRNRGNSPLHF.

In its sample, this clonotype was seen a few times. The chain is built from TRBV24-1 and TRBJ2-3; 7 nucleotides line up with TRBD1. This CDR3 has 14 residues. V gave up 4 bases and J gave up 3 bases; unmatched junction bases: 3. Germline V gene data show CDR1 as KGHDR and CDR2 as SFDVKD. Written as DNA, the CDR3 is TGTGCCACCAGTGAGCACAGGGGTACAGATACGCAGTATTTT. It encodes CATSEHRGTDTQYF.

The sample holds a few counts of this clonotype. This chain uses TRBV18 with TRBJ2-7, with D hard to call. The V gene's germline CDR1 is KGHSH and CDR2 LQKENI. The ends were cut back, 6 bases at V and 7 bases at J, with 16 bases in the middle. The CDR3 runs to 13 residues. The CDR3, as DNA: TGTGCCAGCTCCCCCAACGGGCAACGGGAGCAGTACTTC. Amino acid sequence: CASSPNGQREQYF.

This clonotype was recorded at least ten times. The chain joins TRBV27 to TRBJ1-5, with D unresolved. V was shortened by 6 bases and J by 4 bases, with 7 bases between the two germline ends. Looked up from germline, CDR1 is MNHEY and CDR2 is SMNVEV (reference sequence). The CDR3 consists of 12 residues. The CDR3 loop is CASSFVNQPQHF. In nucleotides, the CDR3 is TGTGCCAGCAGCTTTGTGAATCAGCCCCAGCATTTT.

Remarks on this clonotype: It may be a read error: a sequence one base away is much more abundant. The gene calls are TRBV4-3 and TRBJ1-5, with TRBD1 as a possible D gene (5 bases). CDR3 size: 15 residues. CDR1 and CDR2 (germline): LGHNA, YSLEER. In DNA, the CDR3 is TGCGCCAGCAGCCAAGATTCGGCAGGGAATCACCCCCAGCATTTT. As protein: CASSQDSAGNHPQHF.

Remarks on this clonotype: This may arise from a read error, as a much more abundant clone is one base away. The genes are TRBV6-1 and TRBJ2-3; 12 nucleotides line up with TRBD2. The junction had 10 bases not matched to a gene; V was cut back by 7 bases and J by 2 bases. There are 17 residues in the CDR3. Looked up from germline, CDR1 is MNHNS and CDR2 is SASEGT. CDR3 loop: CASTNTRLAGATDTQYF. CDR3 DNA sequence: TGTGCCAGCACCAATACTAGACTAGCGGGGGCCACAGATACGCAGTATTTT.

This chain connects TRBV2 to TRBJ2-3; no reliable D call. Looked up from germline, CDR1 is SNHLY and CDR2 is FYNNEI. This CDR3 is 13 amino acids long. The V end was cut by 4 bases, the J end by 6 bases, with 11 bases between. In DNA, the CDR3 is TGTGCCAGCAGTGGGCGGCTGTTGGATACGCAGTATTTT. Amino acid sequence: CASSGRLLDTQYF.